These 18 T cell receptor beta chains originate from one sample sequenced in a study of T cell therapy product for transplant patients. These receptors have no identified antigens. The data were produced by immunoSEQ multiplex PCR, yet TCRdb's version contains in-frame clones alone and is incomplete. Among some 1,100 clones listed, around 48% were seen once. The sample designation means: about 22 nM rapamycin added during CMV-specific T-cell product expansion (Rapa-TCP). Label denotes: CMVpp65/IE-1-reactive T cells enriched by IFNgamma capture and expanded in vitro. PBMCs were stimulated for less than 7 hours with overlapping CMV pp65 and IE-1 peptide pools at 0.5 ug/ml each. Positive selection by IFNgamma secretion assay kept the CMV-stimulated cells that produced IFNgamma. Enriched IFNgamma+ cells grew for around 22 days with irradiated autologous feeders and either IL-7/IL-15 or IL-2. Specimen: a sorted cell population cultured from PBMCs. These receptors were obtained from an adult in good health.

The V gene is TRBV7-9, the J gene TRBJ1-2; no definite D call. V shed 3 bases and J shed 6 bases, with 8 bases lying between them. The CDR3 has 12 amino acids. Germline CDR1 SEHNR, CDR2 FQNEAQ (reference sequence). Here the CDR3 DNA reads TGTGCCAGCAGCTTCGGGCCGGATGGCTACACCTTC. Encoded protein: CASSFGPDGYTF.

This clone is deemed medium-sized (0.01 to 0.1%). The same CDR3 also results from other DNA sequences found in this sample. The CDR3 nucleotides read TGCAGTGCCTCTCGGAGCACTGAAGCTTTCTTT. Protein sequence: CSASRSTEAFF. This chain uses TRBV20-1 with TRBJ1-1; the D is unclear. The germline gives CDR1 DFQATT, CDR2 SNEGSKA (reference sequence). V was shortened by 6 bases and J by 4 bases, with 9 bases between the two germline ends. This CDR3 spans 11 amino acids.

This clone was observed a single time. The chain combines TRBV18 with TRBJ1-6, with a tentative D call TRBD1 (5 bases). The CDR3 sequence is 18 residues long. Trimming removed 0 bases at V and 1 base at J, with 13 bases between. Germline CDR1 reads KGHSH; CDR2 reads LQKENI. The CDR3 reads CASSPPGEGVSYNSPLHF. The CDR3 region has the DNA TGTGCCAGCTCACCACCGGGGGAAGGGGTATCCTATAATTCACCCCTCCACTTT.

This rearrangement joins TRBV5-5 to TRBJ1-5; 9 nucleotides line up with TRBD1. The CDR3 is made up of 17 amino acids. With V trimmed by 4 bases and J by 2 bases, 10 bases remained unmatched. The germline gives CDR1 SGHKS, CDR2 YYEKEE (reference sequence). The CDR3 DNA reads TGTGCCAGCAGCCCCCAACAGGGGGCGGTTGGCAATCAGCCCCAGCATTTT. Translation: CASSPQQGAVGNQPQHF.

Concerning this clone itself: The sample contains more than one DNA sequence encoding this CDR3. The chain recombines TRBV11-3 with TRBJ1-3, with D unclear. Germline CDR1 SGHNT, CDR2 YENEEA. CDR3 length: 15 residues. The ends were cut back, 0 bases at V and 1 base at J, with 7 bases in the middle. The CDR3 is CASSLEAVSGNTIYF. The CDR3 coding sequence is TGTGCCAGCAGCTTAGAAGCAGTGTCTGGAAACACCATATATTTT.

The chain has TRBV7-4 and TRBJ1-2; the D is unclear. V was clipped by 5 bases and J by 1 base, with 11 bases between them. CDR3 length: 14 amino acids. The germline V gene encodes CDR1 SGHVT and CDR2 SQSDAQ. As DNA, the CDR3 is TGTGCCAGCAGCCTGGACGGATTTAACTATGGCTACACCTTC. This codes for CASSLDGFNYGYTF.

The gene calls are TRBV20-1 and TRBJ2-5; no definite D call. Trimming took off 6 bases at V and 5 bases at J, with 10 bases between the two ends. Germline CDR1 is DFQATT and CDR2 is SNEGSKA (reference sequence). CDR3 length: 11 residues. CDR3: CSARKDETQYF. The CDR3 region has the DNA TGCAGTGCCAGGAAAGACGAGACCCAGTACTTC.

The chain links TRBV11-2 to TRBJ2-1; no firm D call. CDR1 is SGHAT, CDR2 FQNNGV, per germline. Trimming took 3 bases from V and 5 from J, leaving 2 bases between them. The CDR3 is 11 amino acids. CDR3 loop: CASSFNNEQFF. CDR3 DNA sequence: TGTGCCAGCAGCTTCAACAATGAGCAGTTCTTC. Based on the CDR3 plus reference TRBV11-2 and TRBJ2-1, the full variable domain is EAGVAQSPRYKIIEKRQSVAFWCNPISGHATLYWYQQILGQGPKLLIQFQNNGVVDDSQLPKDRFSAERLKGVDSTLKIQPAKLEDSAVYLCASSFNNEQFFGPGTRLTVL.

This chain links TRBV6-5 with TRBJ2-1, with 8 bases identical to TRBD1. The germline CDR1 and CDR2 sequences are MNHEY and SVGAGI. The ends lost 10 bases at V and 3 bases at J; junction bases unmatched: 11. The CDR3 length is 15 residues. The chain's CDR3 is CATVLSGGFYNEQFF. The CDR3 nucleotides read TGTGCCACCGTCCTATCAGGGGGCTTCTACAATGAGCAGTTCTTC.

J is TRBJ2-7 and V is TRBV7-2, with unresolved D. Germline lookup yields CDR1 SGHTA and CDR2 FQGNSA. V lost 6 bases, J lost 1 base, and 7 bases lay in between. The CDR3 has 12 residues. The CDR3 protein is CASRGASYEQYF. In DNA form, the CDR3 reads TGTGCCAGCAGGGGCGCATCCTACGAGCAGTACTTC.

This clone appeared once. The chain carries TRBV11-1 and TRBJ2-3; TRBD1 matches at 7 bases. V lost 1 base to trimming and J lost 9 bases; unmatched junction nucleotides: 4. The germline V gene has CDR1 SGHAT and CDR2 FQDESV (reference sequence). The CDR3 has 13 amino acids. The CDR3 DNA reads TGTGCCAGCAGCTTAGTCACAGGGGAGACGCAGTATTTT. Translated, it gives CASSLVTGETQYF.

The CDR3 DNA sequence: TGTGCCAGCAGCCACGAAGTAGGGATTAGCGGGGGTGGCGATACGCAGTATTTT. Protein: CASSHEVGISGGGDTQYF. The chain recombines TRBV7-2 with TRBJ2-3; 9 nucleotides align to TRBD2. Germline CDR1 and CDR2: SGHTA and FQGNSA. Trimming took 5 bases from V and 6 from J; bases not matched to a gene: 18. The CDR3 has 18 residues.

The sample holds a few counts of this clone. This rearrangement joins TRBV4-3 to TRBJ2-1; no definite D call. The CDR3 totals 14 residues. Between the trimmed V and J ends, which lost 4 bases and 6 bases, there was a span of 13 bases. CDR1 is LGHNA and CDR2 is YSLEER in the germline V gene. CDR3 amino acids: CASSRSTAVNEQFF. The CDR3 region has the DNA TGCGCCAGCAGCCGAAGTACGGCCGTCAATGAGCAGTTCTTC.

This CDR3 reads CASSGEVEQFF. The CDR3 DNA reads TGCGCCAGCAGTGGCGAGGTTGAGCAGTTCTTC. The chain is built from TRBV5-1 and TRBJ2-1; D unclear. The CDR3 covers 11 residues. Trimming left V 5 bases short and J 9 bases short, with 9 bases between. Germline-derived CDR1 and CDR2 are SGHRS and YFSETQ.

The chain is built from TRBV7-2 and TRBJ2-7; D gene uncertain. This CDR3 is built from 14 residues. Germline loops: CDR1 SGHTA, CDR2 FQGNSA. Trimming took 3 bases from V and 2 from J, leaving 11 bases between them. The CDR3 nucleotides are TGTGCCAGCAGCTTGGGCGGATCCGCCTACGAGCAGTACTTC. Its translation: CASSLGGSAYEQYF.

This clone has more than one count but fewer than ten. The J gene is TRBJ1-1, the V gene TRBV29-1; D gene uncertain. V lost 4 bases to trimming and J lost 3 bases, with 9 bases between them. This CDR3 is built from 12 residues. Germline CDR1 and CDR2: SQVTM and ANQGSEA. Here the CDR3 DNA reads TGCAGCGTTGTAGAGACCCACACTGAAGCTTTCTTT. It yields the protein CSVVETHTEAFF.

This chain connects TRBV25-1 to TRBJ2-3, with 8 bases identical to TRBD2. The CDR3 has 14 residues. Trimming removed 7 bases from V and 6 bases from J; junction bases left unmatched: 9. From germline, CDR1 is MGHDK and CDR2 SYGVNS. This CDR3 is CASTVAGGGDTQYF. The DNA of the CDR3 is TGTGCCAGCACTGTGGCGGGGGGTGGGGATACGCAGTATTTT.

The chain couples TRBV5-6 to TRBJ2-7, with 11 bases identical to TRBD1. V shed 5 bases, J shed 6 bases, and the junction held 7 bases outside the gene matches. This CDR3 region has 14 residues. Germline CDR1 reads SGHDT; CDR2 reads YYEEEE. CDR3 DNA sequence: TGTGCCAGCAGTTATGGACAGGGGGCGTTCGAGCAGTACTTC. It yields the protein CASSYGQGAFEQYF.